The 4 T cell receptor beta chains below all came from one sample that was sequenced in a study of STAT5B mutations in CD4+ large granular lymphocyte leukemia. The method was immunoSEQ multiplex PCR; TCRdb's version includes in-frame clones alone and lacks a portion of them. The sample shows over 35,000 clones, approximately 84% of them seen only once. Sequencing was done on a sample of CD4+ T cells from blood buffy coats. Source of these receptors: a human donor in good health.

The chain links TRBV7-2 to TRBJ2-1; D might be TRBD1 (5 bases). Trimming took 2 bases from V and 13 from J, leaving 12 bases between them. The CDR3 contains 12 residues. The V gene's germline CDR1 is SGHTA and CDR2 FQGNSA. CDR3 sequence: CASSLFKDNQFF. The CDR3 DNA is TGTGCCAGCAGCTTATTTAAGGACAATCAGTTCTTC.

The chain employs TRBV29-1 and TRBJ2-4; D gene ambiguous. Germline V CDR1 and CDR2: SQVTM, ANQGSEA. Deletions cut 6 bases from V and 1 base from J, with 10 bases between. The CDR3 spans 13 residues. The CDR3 DNA sequence: TGCAGCGTGGCGGCGGTGGCCAAAAACATTCAGTACTTC. Its translation is CSVAAVAKNIQYF.

This clone was seen only a few times. The chain employs TRBV2 and TRBJ1-5; D not certain. The germline gives CDR1 SNHLY, CDR2 FYNNEI. The CDR3 sequence is 14 residues long. The V end lost 4 bases, the J end lost 4 bases, and 11 bases lay between the germline ends. CDR3 in DNA: TGTGCCAGCAGTGCGGACGGGGATAATCAGCCCCAGCATTTT. This encodes CASSADGDNQPQHF.

This clone was seen just once. The genes are TRBV5-1 and TRBJ2-5; no clear D gene. Per germline, CDR1 SGHRS and CDR2 YFSETQ. CDR3 length: 15 amino acids. V lost 2 bases and J 0 bases, leaving 11 bases between the germline ends. Here the CDR3 reads CASSFTTLYQETQYF. DNA of the CDR3: TGCGCCAGCAGCTTCACGACATTGTACCAAGAGACCCAGTACTTC.